Below are 3 T cell receptor beta chains sequenced from a single sample in a study of human T cells and chemical hapten exposure. The time point: patch test 1, 2 weeks after DPC sensitization. The treatment was: therapeutic diphenylcyclopropenone sensitization with weekly scalp DPC. MiXCR was run by TCRdb on the RACE reads, yielding one entry per CDR3 protein. The top ten clones hold 1.3% to 1.5% of a sample with 79,000 or so distinct CDR3 sequences, 10% of them seen once. This specimen consisted of whole blood, obtained in connection with sensitization to the hapten diphenylcyclopropenone (DPC). The receptors stem from a woman aged 50 to 60 with alopecia areata. Some clones in this sample may be carry-over from other donors' samples.

In DNA, the CDR3 is TGTGCCAGCAGCTTAGTACGCGAGACCCAGTACTTC. Translated, it gives CASSLVRETQYF. V gene TRBV7-2 combines with J gene TRBJ2-5; D remains unclear. Trimming pared 1 base from V and 5 bases from J, leaving 5 bases between. In germline, CDR1 is SGHTA, CDR2 FQGNSA. The CDR3 spans 12 residues.

In its sample, this clonotype was seen a few times. The chain employs TRBV19 and TRBJ2-5, with D tentatively TRBD2 (6 bases). Trimming left V 5 bases short and J 2 bases short, with 18 bases between. Germline V gene sequence: CDR1 LNHDA, CDR2 SQIVND (reference sequence). The CDR3 spans 16 residues. The CDR3, as DNA: TGTGCCAGTAGTGTCGCCAGGACGGAGGGGCAAGAGACCCAGTACTTC. As protein: CASSVARTEGQETQYF.

This clonotype was picked up a small number of times. The chain has TRBV28 and TRBJ2-7; D is undetermined. The CDR3 length is 14 residues. V lost 5 bases and J lost 5, with 16 bases in between. The V gene's germline CDR1 is MDHEN and CDR2 SYDVKM. The CDR3 reads CASSPPRGRNEQYF. The CDR3 DNA follows: TGTGCCAGCAGTCCCCCCCGTGGACGTAACGAGCAGTACTTC.